Each of the 16 T cell receptor beta chains below was sequenced from the same sample in a study of vaccination and CD4 T cells after COVID-19. Treatment given: roughly 11-day PBMC culture with coronavirus spike peptide pools or control peptides (ViraFEST assay). These receptors have no known antigen. Researchers used the Oncomine TCR Beta short-read assay to sequence DNA from cultured CD4+ T cells. TCRdb re-derived calls from the PCR reads in MiXCR, one entry per CDR3 protein. The sample records 10,000 to 15,000 distinct CDR3 sequences, more than 40% being singletons. The sequenced sample was CD4+ T cells from blood, cultured in vitro. The receptors were gathered from a human donor who had recovered from COVID-19.

This chain uses TRBV20-1 with TRBJ1-2, with D possibly TRBD1 on 6 matching bases. The CDR3 runs to 14 residues. Between the trimmed V and J ends, which lost 1 base and 4 bases, there was a span of 13 bases. Germline V lookup: CDR1 DFQATT, CDR2 SNEGSKA (reference sequence). The CDR3 nucleotides read TGCAGTGCTAGAGGGATACAGGGAATCTATGGCTACACCTTC. This encodes CSARGIQGIYGYTF.

The chain is built from TRBV4-1 and TRBJ1-4; weak D call: TRBD1 (5 bases). The CDR3 spans 16 residues. V lost 4 bases and J lost 0, with 12 bases in between. Germline values: CDR1 MGHRA, CDR2 YSYEKL. CDR3 loop: CASSPRGMATNEKLFF. DNA for the CDR3: TGCGCCAGCAGCCCGAGGGGTATGGCAACTAATGAAAAACTGTTTTTT.

The chain links TRBV30 to TRBJ2-5, with D uncertain. Germline V lookup: CDR1 GTSNPN, CDR2 SVGIG (reference sequence). The CDR3 runs to 14 residues. The V end was cut by 7 bases, the J end by 2 bases, with 17 bases between. The CDR3 DNA sequence: TGTGCCTCAACCCCTGGTCCCGGGCAAGAGACCCAGTACTTC. The encoded protein is CASTPGPGQETQYF.

This chain joins TRBV4-1 and TRBJ1-1; D uncertain. V gave up 6 bases and J gave up 4 bases, with 12 bases separating them. CDR1 is MGHRA, CDR2 YSYEKL, per germline. The CDR3 has 13 residues. CDR3 in amino acids: CASSYKASTEAFF. CDR3 sequence (DNA): TGCGCCAGCAGTTACAAAGCCAGCACTGAAGCTTTCTTT.

The chain combines TRBV7-2 with TRBJ2-7, with D perhaps assigned TRBD1 or TRBD2 (6 bases each). Germline V gene data show CDR1 as SGHTA and CDR2 as FQGNSA. The germline V and J ends were trimmed by 4 bases and 2 bases, with 24 bases remaining between them. This CDR3 is built from 18 residues. The CDR3 nucleotides are TGTGCCAGCAGCTACCAGCCCGGGGGCAGGGGAGGACCCTACGAGCAGTACTTC. This gives the protein CASSYQPGGRGGPYEQYF.

The chain is built from TRBV7-2 and TRBJ1-5; tentatively, D is TRBD1 (5 bases). Per the germline V gene, CDR1 is SGHTA and CDR2 is FQGNSA. CDR3 length: 14 amino acids. The V gene lost 5 bases and the J gene lost 8 bases, with 16 bases spanning the gap. CDR3 loop: CASSHRGFGEPQHF. For the CDR3, the DNA is TGTGCCAGCAGCCACCGGGGGTTTGGCGAGCCCCAGCATTTT.

The chain joins TRBV6-1 to TRBJ2-7; TRBD1 might be the D (5 bases). The germline gives CDR1 MNHNS, CDR2 SASEGT. The V end lost 10 bases, the J end lost 6 bases, and 10 bases lay between the germline ends. There are 10 residues in the CDR3. CDR3 amino acids: CATSGAEQYF. CDR3 bases: TGTGCCACATCTGGGGCCGAGCAGTACTTC.

The chain has TRBV12-3 or TRBV12-4 and TRBJ2-1; no clear D. CDR3 length: 11 residues. V was cut by 2 bases and J by 6 bases, with 2 bases left in between. The CDR3: CASSLPNEQFF. DNA of the CDR3: TGTGCCAGCAGTTTACCCAATGAGCAGTTCTTC.

This clonotype was recorded a few times. The CDR3: CASKAGVEAFF. DNA of the CDR3: TGTGCCAGCAAGGCGGGTGTTGAAGCTTTCTTT. The V and J genes are TRBV2 and TRBJ1-1, with D hard to call. The V and J ends lost 7 bases and 7 bases respectively, with 10 bases between them. The CDR3 totals 11 residues. CDR1 is SNHLY, CDR2 FYNNEI, per germline.

A few counts support this clonotype. V gene TRBV18 combines with J gene TRBJ1-2; TRBD1 aligns across 8 bases. From germline, CDR1 is KGHSH and CDR2 LQKENI. The CDR3 contains 13 residues. V lost 2 bases to trimming and J lost 6 bases; unmatched junction nucleotides: 2. CDR3 DNA: TGTGCCAGCTCACCAAACAGGGGGGATGGCTACACCTTC. This translates into CASSPNRGDGYTF.

J is TRBJ1-5 and V is TRBV19; possibly TRBD1 for D (5 bases). The CDR3 totals 14 residues. V lost 3 bases and J lost 3, with 9 bases in between. Germline V gene lookup returns CDR1 LNHDA and CDR2 SQIVND (reference sequence). The CDR3 DNA reads TGTGCCAGTAGTATTCGACAGAACAATCAGCCCCAGCATTTT. It is translated as CASSIRQNNQPQHF.

V and J are TRBV12-3 or TRBV12-4 and TRBJ2-3; 8 bases line up with TRBD2. The junction had 7 bases not matched to a gene; V was cut back by 3 bases and J by 2 bases. CDR3 size: 16 residues. This chain's CDR3 is CASSFASGSNTDTQYF. Written as DNA, the CDR3 is TGTGCCAGCAGTTTTGCAAGCGGGAGTAACACAGATACGCAGTATTTT.

The V gene is TRBV20-1, the J gene TRBJ1-1, with a tentative D call TRBD1 (5 bases). Germline V gene data show CDR1 as DFQATT and CDR2 as SNEGSKA (reference sequence). Trimming pared 3 bases from V and 6 bases from J, leaving 11 bases between. The CDR3 has 12 residues. The CDR3 nucleotides read TGCAGTGCTAGTGGGGCCAGAGCTGAAGCTTTCTTT. Its protein is CSASGARAEAFF.

This chain connects TRBV27 to TRBJ2-7; 11 bases fit TRBD1. Looked up from germline, CDR1 is MNHEY and CDR2 is SMNVEV (reference sequence). The CDR3 is 15 amino acids. V shed 6 bases and J 3 bases; nucleotides not matched to a gene: 7. DNA for the CDR3: TGTGCCAGCAGCCGCGATGGGACAGGGGGCTACGAGCAGTACTTC. Its translation is CASSRDGTGGYEQYF.

V and J are TRBV5-1 and TRBJ1-1; 8 bases are shared with TRBD1. Germline values: CDR1 SGHRS, CDR2 YFSETQ. The CDR3 consists of 15 residues. V shed 7 bases, J shed 0 bases, and the junction held 8 bases outside the gene matches. The CDR3 reads CASGPGQGLNTEAFF. The CDR3 DNA reads TGCGCCAGCGGGCCCGGACAGGGCTTGAACACTGAAGCTTTCTTT.

The V call is TRBV20-1, the J call TRBJ1-6; the D is unclear. Between the trimmed V and J ends, which lost 6 bases and 0 bases, there was a span of 15 bases. The germline CDR1 and CDR2 sequences are DFQATT and SNEGSKA (reference sequence). The length of the CDR3 is 16 residues. CDR3 loop: CSAPKGSSSYNSPLHF. The CDR3 region has the DNA TGCAGTGCCCCGAAGGGTTCGAGCTCCTATAATTCACCCCTCCACTTT.